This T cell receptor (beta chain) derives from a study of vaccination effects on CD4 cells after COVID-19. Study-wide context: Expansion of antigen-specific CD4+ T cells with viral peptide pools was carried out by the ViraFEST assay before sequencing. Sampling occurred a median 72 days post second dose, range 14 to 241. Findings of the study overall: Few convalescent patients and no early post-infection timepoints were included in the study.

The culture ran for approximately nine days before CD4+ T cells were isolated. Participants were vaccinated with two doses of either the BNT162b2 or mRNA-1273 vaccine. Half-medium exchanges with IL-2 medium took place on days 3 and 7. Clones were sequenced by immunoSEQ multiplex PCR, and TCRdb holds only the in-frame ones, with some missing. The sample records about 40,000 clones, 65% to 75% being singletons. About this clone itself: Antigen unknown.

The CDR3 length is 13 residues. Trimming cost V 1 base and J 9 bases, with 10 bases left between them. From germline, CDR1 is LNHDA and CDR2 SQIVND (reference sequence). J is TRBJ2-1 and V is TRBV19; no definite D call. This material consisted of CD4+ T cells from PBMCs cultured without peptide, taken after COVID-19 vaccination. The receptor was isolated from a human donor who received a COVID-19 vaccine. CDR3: CASSIGTRREQFF. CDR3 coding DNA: TGTGCCAGTAGTATAGGAACCCGACGTGAGCAGTTCTTC.